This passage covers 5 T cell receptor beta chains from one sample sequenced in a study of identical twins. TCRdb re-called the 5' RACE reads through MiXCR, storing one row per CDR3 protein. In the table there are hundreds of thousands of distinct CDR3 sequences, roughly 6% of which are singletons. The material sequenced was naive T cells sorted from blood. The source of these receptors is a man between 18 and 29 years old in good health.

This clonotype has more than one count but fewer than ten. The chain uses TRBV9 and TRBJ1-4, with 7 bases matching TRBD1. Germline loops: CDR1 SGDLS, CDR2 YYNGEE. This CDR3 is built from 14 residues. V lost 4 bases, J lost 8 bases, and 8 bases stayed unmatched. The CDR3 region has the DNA TGTGCCAGCAGCCCGACAGGGAATGAGGAAAAACTGTTTTTT. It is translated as CASSPTGNEEKLFF. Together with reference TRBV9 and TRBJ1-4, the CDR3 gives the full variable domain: DSGVTQTPKHLITATGQRVTLRCSPRSGDLSVYWYQQSLDQGLQFLIQYYNGEERAKGNILERFSAQQFPDLHSELNLSSLELGDSALYFCASSPTGNEEKLFFGSGTQLSVL.

In DNA form, the CDR3 reads TGTGCCAGCAGCCAAATCAGGGCTCCGAACACTGAAGCTTTCTTT. This gives the protein CASSQIRAPNTEAFF. This rearrangement joins TRBV14 to TRBJ1-1; possible D gene TRBD1, 5 bases. Trimming stripped 2 bases from V and 1 base from J, with 11 bases between. Germline V lookup: CDR1 SGHDN, CDR2 FVKESK. The CDR3 covers 15 residues.

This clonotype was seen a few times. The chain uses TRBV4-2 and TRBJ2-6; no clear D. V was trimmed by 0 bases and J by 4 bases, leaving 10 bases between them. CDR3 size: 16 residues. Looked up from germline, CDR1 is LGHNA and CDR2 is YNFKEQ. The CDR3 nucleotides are TGTGCCAGCAGCCAAGATCAAGGAACCGGGGCCAACGTCCTGACTTTC. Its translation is CASSQDQGTGANVLTF.

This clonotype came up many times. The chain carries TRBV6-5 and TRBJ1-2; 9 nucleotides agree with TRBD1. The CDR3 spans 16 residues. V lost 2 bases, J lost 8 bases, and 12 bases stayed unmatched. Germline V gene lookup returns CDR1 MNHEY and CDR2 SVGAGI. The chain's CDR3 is CASSYGLGDRAWGYTF. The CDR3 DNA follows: TGTGCCAGCAGTTACGGACTTGGGGACAGGGCATGGGGCTACACCTTC.

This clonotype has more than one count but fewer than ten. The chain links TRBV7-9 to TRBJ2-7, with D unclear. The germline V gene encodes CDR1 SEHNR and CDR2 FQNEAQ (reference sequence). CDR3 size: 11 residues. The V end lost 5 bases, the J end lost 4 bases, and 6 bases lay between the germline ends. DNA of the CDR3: TGTGCCAGCAGCACAAAGTACGAGCAGTACTTC. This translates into CASSTKYEQYF.